Listed below are T cell receptor beta chains from one sample, sequenced in a study of shared clonotypes between healthy human individuals. Only in-frame clones appear in the TCRdb table, and some are missing; sequencing was by immunoSEQ multiplex PCR. The repertoire includes 400,000 to 600,000 clones, around 79% of them detected once, and 13% sits in the top ten. Sequencing was carried out using PBMCs. These receptors came from a woman aged 40 to 55 in good health. Some clones in this sample may be carry-over from other donors' samples. CDR3s include the opening cysteine and the closing phenylalanine or tryptophan. A D gene is named only where the DNA matches it firmly. Size values are once, few and many counts, or a class for expanded clones, and some rows have none.

V: TRBV11-1
J: TRBJ2-7
D: -
size: -
DNA: TGTGCCAGCAGCGACAGAAACCATGGACCGGCCGTGCAGTACTTC
CDR3: CASSDRNHGPAVQYF

V: TRBV2
J: TRBJ2-3
D: TRBD2
size: -
DNA: TGTGCCACCCCAAGGACGGGAGGGCCCCCAGATACGCAGTATTTT
CDR3: CATPRTGGPPDTQYF

V: TRBV5-5
J: TRBJ2-7
D: TRBD1
size: -
DNA: TGTGCCAGCAGCTTTTATCTCCCCGGGACAGGGGTACCCTACGAGCAGTACTTC
CDR3: CASSFYLPGTGVPYEQYF

V: TRBV7-8
J: TRBJ1-2
D: TRBD1
size: -
DNA: TGTGCCAGCAGCCGACAGGGGCTGGACTATGGCTACACCTTC
CDR3: CASSRQGLDYGYTF

V: TRBV30
J: TRBJ1-5
D: -
size: many
DNA: TGTGCCTGGAGCAGGGGCGCGGGGCAGCCCCAGCATTTT
CDR3: CAWSRGAGQPQHF

V: TRBV6-1
J: TRBJ1-2
D: TRBD1
size: many
DNA: TGTGCCAGCAGTGCCGGGACAGGGGCCGATGGCTACACCTTC
CDR3: CASSAGTGADGYTF

V: TRBV15
J: TRBJ2-5
D: -
size: -
DNA: TGTGCCACCAGCAGAGTCGCGAGTTCTTGGGAGACCCAGTACTTC
CDR3: CATSRVASSWETQYF

V: TRBV10-2
J: TRBJ2-7
D: TRBD2
size: -
DNA: TGCGCCAGCACTCGGGAGGGCCGGTCCTACGAGCAGTACTTC
CDR3: CASTREGRSYEQYF

V: TRBV27
J: TRBJ2-2
D: -
size: -
DNA: TGTGCCAGCAGTCTCCAAAAGGGAGAGTTAGGGGAGCTGTTTTTT
CDR3: CASSLQKGELGELFF

V: TRBV5-6
J: TRBJ2-6
D: TRBD1
size: -
DNA: TGTGCCGGCGGGACAGGGTTGTCTGGGGCCAACGTCCTGACTTTC
CDR3: CAGGTGLSGANVLTF

V: TRBV7-2
J: TRBJ2-7
D: TRBD1
size: -
DNA: TGTGCCAGCAGCCGTTACAGGGGGCAAGACGAGCAGTACTTC
CDR3: CASSRYRGQDEQYF

V: TRBV29-1
J: TRBJ2-6
D: -
size: many
DNA: TGCAGCGTTGAAACAGATCTTGGCTCTGGGGCCAACGTCCTGACTTTC
CDR3: CSVETDLGSGANVLTF

V: TRBV7-6
J: TRBJ2-1
D: -
size: -
DNA: TGTGCCAGCAGCTTAAATGCGTACAATGAGCAGTTCTTC
CDR3: CASSLNAYNEQFF

V: TRBV7-9
J: TRBJ1-3
D: -
size: -
DNA: TGTGCCAGCAGCTTAGTAGGGTTCTCTGGAAACACCATATATTTT
CDR3: CASSLVGFSGNTIYF

V: TRBV10-3
J: TRBJ2-7
D: -
size: -
DNA: TGTGCCATCAGCAGGGAAGGTTACGAGCAGTACTTC
CDR3: CAISREGYEQYF

V: TRBV5-1
J: TRBJ1-4
D: -
size: -
DNA: TGCGCCAGCACCAAGGAACCGGGACAAGGAGAAAAACTGTTTTTT
CDR3: CASTKEPGQGEKLFF

V: TRBV6-5
J: TRBJ1-4
D: -
size: few
DNA: TGTGCCAGCAGCTCGCCGCGTGGTGAACTGTTTTTT
CDR3: CASSSPRGELFF

V: TRBV6-5
J: TRBJ1-1
D: -
size: -
DNA: TGTGCCAGCAATACGAACACGAACACTGAAGCTTTCTTT
CDR3: CASNTNTNTEAFF

V: TRBV28
J: TRBJ1-2
D: TRBD1
size: -
DNA: TGTGCCAGCAGCCCCGGGACAGGGCATGGCTACACCTTC
CDR3: CASSPGTGHGYTF

V: TRBV9
J: TRBJ2-1
D: -
size: -
DNA: TGTGCCAGCAGCCCGACCTCTAGAGGCGTTGAGCAGTTCTTC
CDR3: CASSPTSRGVEQFF

V: TRBV28
J: TRBJ1-2
D: -
size: -
DNA: TGTGCCAGCAGGCAGGGCTATGGCTACACCTTC
CDR3: CASRQGYGYTF

V: TRBV7-8
J: TRBJ2-1
D: TRBD2
size: -
DNA: TGTGCCAGCAGCTTAGCGGATCGGGCTAGCGGGGAGCCCACCTACAATGAGCAGTTCTTC
CDR3: CASSLADRASGEPTYNEQFF

V: TRBV14
J: TRBJ2-7
D: TRBD2
size: -
DNA: TGTGCCAGCAGCCCCCGGGGGCTAGCGGGCGCCTACGAGCAGTACTTC
CDR3: CASSPRGLAGAYEQYF

V: TRBV4-3
J: TRBJ2-7
D: TRBD2
size: -
DNA: TGCGCCAGCAGCCAAGAAACTAGCGTTCCCTACGAGCAGTACTTC
CDR3: CASSQETSVPYEQYF

V: TRBV19
J: TRBJ2-7
D: -
size: -
DNA: TGTGCCAGTAGTGAGAGGACGTACTCCTACGAGCAGTACTTC
CDR3: CASSERTYSYEQYF

V: TRBV18
J: TRBJ1-4
D: -
size: -
DNA: TGTGCCAGCTCACCCACTACAGGGTTCAATGAAAAACTGTTTTTT
CDR3: CASSPTTGFNEKLFF

V: TRBV10-2
J: TRBJ2-2
D: TRBD2
size: -
DNA: TGCGCCAGCAGGACAGCGGGGACGAACACCGGGGAGCTGTTTTTT
CDR3: CASRTAGTNTGELFF

V: TRBV25-1
J: TRBJ2-1
D: TRBD2
size: -
DNA: TGTGCCAGCAGTTTGGCTAGCGGTTACAATGAGCAGTTCTTC
CDR3: CASSLASGYNEQFF

V: TRBV25-1
J: TRBJ1-2
D: TRBD1
size: -
DNA: TGTGCCAGCAGTGAGACAGGGACCCCTAACTATGGCTACACCTTC
CDR3: CASSETGTPNYGYTF

V: TRBV7-2
J: TRBJ1-1
D: -
size: -
DNA: TGTGCCAGCAGCCTGTATACTGAAGCTTTCTTT
CDR3: CASSLYTEAFF

V: TRBV29-1
J: TRBJ2-7
D: TRBD1
size: -
DNA: TGCAGCGTTGAGGGCAGGGGGCCTTATGAGCAGTACTTC
CDR3: CSVEGRGPYEQYF

V: TRBV19
J: TRBJ2-2
D: TRBD1
size: few
DNA: TGTGCCAGTAGTATCCTTCCGGGACAGGGGGCCACCGGGGAGCTGTTTTTT
CDR3: CASSILPGQGATGELFF

V: TRBV5-4
J: TRBJ2-7
D: -
size: -
DNA: TGTGCCAGCAGCTTGGACTACTCCTCCTACGAGCAGTACTTC
CDR3: CASSLDYSSYEQYF

V: TRBV19
J: TRBJ1-2
D: -
size: -
DNA: TGTGCCAGTAGTATCCCAGGGGCAGCTGGCTACACCTTC
CDR3: CASSIPGAAGYTF

V: TRBV6-1
J: TRBJ2-1
D: TRBD1
size: once
DNA: TGTGCCAGCGCCCGGGACAGGGGTTCAAATGAGCAGTTCTTC
CDR3: CASARDRGSNEQFF

V: TRBV19
J: TRBJ2-7
D: TRBD2
size: once
DNA: TGTGCCAGTAGTACTCGGATTCCTAGCGGCTTCTCCTACGAGCAGTACTTC
CDR3: CASSTRIPSGFSYEQYF

V: TRBV6-5
J: TRBJ2-1
D: -
size: -
DNA: TGTGCCAGCAGTTTCGACAGGTCTGAGCAGTTCTTC
CDR3: CASSFDRSEQFF

V: TRBV2
J: TRBJ1-2
D: -
size: -
DNA: TGTGCCAGCAGTCAAAACAGGCAGAGCCCCTATGGCTACACCTTC
CDR3: CASSQNRQSPYGYTF

V: TRBV27
J: TRBJ2-1
D: -
size: -
DNA: TGTGCCAGCAGTTTACAGGGCTCCTACAATGAGCAGTTCTTC
CDR3: CASSLQGSYNEQFF

V: TRBV2
J: TRBJ2-7
D: -
size: -
DNA: TGTGCCAGCAGGAGGATGTTGGACTACGAGCAGTACTTC
CDR3: CASRRMLDYEQYF

V: TRBV15
J: TRBJ2-6
D: TRBD1
size: -
DNA: TGTGCCACCAGCAGAGATTGGTGGGGCGGGACAGGGGCGACCTCTGGGGCCAACGTCCTGACTTTC
CDR3: CATSRDWWGGTGATSGANVLTF

V: TRBV27
J: TRBJ1-2
D: TRBD1
size: few
DNA: TGTGCCAGCAGTCCGGGGACAGGACCTAACTATGGCTACACCTTC
CDR3: CASSPGTGPNYGYTF

V: TRBV7-9
J: TRBJ2-7
D: -
size: -
DNA: TGTGCCAGCAGGAACGGCAGGGAGTCCTACGAGCAGTACTTC
CDR3: CASRNGRESYEQYF

V: TRBV28
J: TRBJ1-2
D: TRBD1
size: -
DNA: TGTGCCAGCAGTTTAGGGATTCACAGGGGATATGGCTACACCTTC
CDR3: CASSLGIHRGYGYTF

V: TRBV10-3
J: TRBJ1-4
D: -
size: -
DNA: TGTGCCATCAGTGACCTCCAAAATGAAAAACTGTTTTTT
CDR3: CAISDLQNEKLFF

V: TRBV4-2
J: TRBJ2-7
D: TRBD1
size: -
DNA: TGTGCCAGCAGCCAAGATCGGGCGACAGGGCAGCAGTACTTC
CDR3: CASSQDRATGQQYF

V: TRBV6-1
J: TRBJ2-7
D: -
size: few
DNA: TGTGCCAGCAGTGAAAGACTCAGGGTATTCGAGCAGTACTTC
CDR3: CASSERLRVFEQYF

V: TRBV7-6
J: TRBJ2-7
D: -
size: few
DNA: TGTGCCAGCAGCTTAGCGCTAGGAGGGGACTACGAGCAGTACTTC
CDR3: CASSLALGGDYEQYF

V: TRBV7-3
J: TRBJ2-1
D: TRBD1
size: -
DNA: TGTGCCAGCAGCTTAAGGGACAGCACCTACAATGAGCAGTTCTTC
CDR3: CASSLRDSTYNEQFF

V: TRBV7-9
J: TRBJ2-7
D: -
size: few
DNA: TGTGCCAGCAAGAGGGTCTACGAGCAGTACTTC
CDR3: CASKRVYEQYF

V: TRBV2
J: TRBJ2-1
D: TRBD2
size: -
DNA: TGTGCCAGCAAGGGGCTAGCGGGAGTGGGAGAGCAGTTCTTC
CDR3: CASKGLAGVGEQFF

V: TRBV21-1
J: TRBJ2-6
D: -
size: -
DNA: TGTGCCAGCAGCAAAAAGGGGACAGGGGATTATTCTGGGGCCAACGTCCTGACTTTC
CDR3: CASSKKGTGDYSGANVLTF

V: TRBV14
J: TRBJ2-7
D: -
size: -
DNA: TGTGCCAGCAGCCAAGTGGGTGCGAGCTCCTACGAGCAGTACTTC
CDR3: CASSQVGASSYEQYF

V: TRBV10-3
J: TRBJ2-1
D: TRBD2
size: -
DNA: TGTGCCATCAGTGAGTCCCCTAGCGCCGCGGGAGGGGACAATGAGCAGTTCTTC
CDR3: CAISESPSAAGGDNEQFF

V: TRBV29-1
J: TRBJ1-1
D: -
size: -
DNA: TGCAGCGTTGTAGATTCAGAGAACACTGAAGCTTTCTTT
CDR3: CSVVDSENTEAFF

V: TRBV5-1
J: TRBJ2-6
D: -
size: -
DNA: TGCGCCAGCAGCTTGGCCGGCCGCTCTGGGGCCAACGTCCTGACTTTC
CDR3: CASSLAGRSGANVLTF

V: TRBV30
J: TRBJ1-5
D: -
size: -
DNA: TGTGCCTGGAGTGTACGTCTGAGGCAGCCCCAGCATTTT
CDR3: CAWSVRLRQPQHF

V: TRBV7-2
J: TRBJ2-7
D: -
size: -
DNA: TGTGCCAGCAGCCCAGACCCGGGGGCCCCGCGGTACTTC
CDR3: CASSPDPGAPRYF

V: TRBV4-1
J: TRBJ1-2
D: TRBD1
size: -
DNA: TGCGCCAGCAGCCAAGAACGGGACAGGAGACGCTACACCTTC
CDR3: CASSQERDRRRYTF

V: TRBV7-9
J: TRBJ1-3
D: -
size: -
DNA: TGTGCCAGCAGCTTGGCATCAGGGATACAAGGAAACACCATATATTTT
CDR3: CASSLASGIQGNTIYF